This T cell receptor (beta chain) was sequenced during a study of blood T cell repertoires in COVID-19. Whole-study context: Sites in the United States, Italy and Spain provided acute and convalescent COVID-19 samples. The analysed material was cDNA or gDNA that came from T cells, B-cell-depleted T cells, or PBMCs.

CDR1 is SGHDN, CDR2 FVKESK, per germline. The CDR3 consists of 13 residues. V shed 2 bases, J shed 7 bases, and the junction held 1 base outside the gene matches. The authors' processing: Nucleated cell counts were estimated from reference gene primer amplification. Only in-frame clones appear in the TCRdb table, and some are missing; sequencing was by immunoSEQ multiplex PCR. D and trimming were read from the DNA, whereas the V and J calls and clone size are those reported in that table. The repertoire holds approximately 65,000 clones, with about 93% as singletons. The rearrangement uses TRBV14 and TRBJ2-2; 7 bases align to TRBD2. This TCR was sampled from a man between 65 and 85 years old with active COVID-19. Sequencing was performed on peripheral blood. The DNA of the CDR3 is TGTGCCAGCAGCCAACAGCGGGGCGGGGAGCTGTTTTTT. It is translated as CASSQQRGGELFF.